One sample yielded the 10 T cell receptor beta chains listed below, sequenced in a study of shared clonotypes between healthy human individuals. Here immunoSEQ multiplex PCR was the method, and the copy in TCRdb shows in-frame clones only, minus some. The sample contains 2 million to 2.5 million clones, 85% to 95% of which appear only once. The sample comprised naive CD4+ T cells from PBMCs. Subset given: CD45RA+ positively selected. These TCRs come from a man younger than 35 in good health. Some clones in this sample may be carry-over from other donors' samples.

J is TRBJ2-3 and V is TRBV7-9; tentative D call: TRBD2 (6 bases). This CDR3 is 13 amino acids long. The germline CDR1 and CDR2 sequences are SEHNR and FQNEAQ (reference sequence). V was cut by 4 bases and J by 9 bases, with 14 bases left in between. CDR3 nucleotides: TGTGCCAGCAGCTCCTATAGCGGAACCACGCAGTATTTT. Amino acid sequence: CASSSYSGTTQYF.

This clone was recorded only once. The sample contains more than one DNA sequence encoding this CDR3. V gene TRBV10-3 combines with J gene TRBJ1-2; no firm D call. This CDR3 comprises 12 residues. Germline CDR1 is ENHRY and CDR2 is SYGVKD. V gave up 2 bases and J gave up 4 bases, with 5 bases separating them. CDR3 sequence: CAISEEGYGYTF. The CDR3 nucleotides are TGTGCCATCAGTGAGGAAGGCTATGGCTACACCTTC.

This sequence joins TRBV7-6 and TRBJ2-7, with 10 bases aligning to TRBD1. Germline CDR1 SGHVS, CDR2 FNYEAQ. The junction had 5 bases not matched to a gene; V was cut back by 1 base and J by 2 bases. This CDR3 contains 16 residues. CDR3 sequence reads: CASSLGGGTGAYEQYF. CDR3 DNA: TGTGCCAGCAGCTTAGGAGGAGGGACAGGGGCCTACGAGCAGTACTTC. The complete variable domain, with remaining parts taken from reference TRBV7-6 and TRBJ2-7, reads GAGVSQSPRYKVTKRGQDVALRCDPISGHVSLYWYRQALGQGPEFLTYFNYEAQQDKSGLPNDRFSAERPEGSISTLTIQRTEQRDSAMYRCASSLGGGTGAYEQYFGPGTRLTVT.

The J gene is TRBJ2-3, the V gene TRBV25-1; 9 bases line up with TRBD2. Germline V gene sequence: CDR1 MGHDK, CDR2 SYGVNS. The CDR3 is 15 residues long. V shed 0 bases and J 6 bases; nucleotides not matched to a gene: 4. CDR3 nucleotide sequence: TGTGCCAGCAGTGAATATAAGCTAGCGGGGGATACGCAGTATTTT. It yields the protein CASSEYKLAGDTQYF.

This chain connects TRBV10-2 to TRBJ1-4, with D perhaps matching TRBD1 (5 bases). CDR1 and CDR2 from the germline V gene are WSHSY and SAAADI. The ends were cut back, 8 bases at V and 0 bases at J, with 10 bases in the middle. CDR3 size: 14 residues. The CDR3 reads CASRRVSTNEKLFF. The CDR3 DNA is TGCGCCAGCCGCAGGGTCTCAACTAATGAAAAACTGTTTTTT.

The gene calls are TRBV18 and TRBJ2-1; possible D gene TRBD2, 5 bases. The CDR3 has 13 residues. V was clipped by 3 bases and J by 8 bases, with 11 bases between them. The V gene's germline CDR1 is KGHSH and CDR2 LQKENI. CDR3 protein: CASSPASGDEQFF. The CDR3 bases are TGTGCCAGCTCACCCGCCAGCGGAGATGAGCAGTTCTTC.

The rearrangement uses TRBV5-1 and TRBJ2-6, with TRBD2 matching over 9 bases. Germline V CDR1 and CDR2: SGHRS, YFSETQ. With V trimmed by 0 bases and J by 2 bases, 6 bases remained unmatched. This CDR3 region has 18 residues. The CDR3 loop is CASSLVFSGSTGANVLTF. DNA for the CDR3: TGCGCCAGCAGCTTGGTTTTTAGCGGGAGTACTGGGGCCAACGTCCTGACTTTC.

This chain joins TRBV5-1 and TRBJ1-1; 7 nucleotides agree with TRBD1. The CDR3 extends over 14 amino acids. The ends lost 4 bases at V and 0 bases at J; junction bases unmatched: 3. Per the germline V gene, CDR1 is SGHRS and CDR2 is YFSETQ. CDR3 loop: CASSMGQMNTEAFF. In DNA, the CDR3 is TGCGCCAGCAGCATGGGACAGATGAACACTGAAGCTTTCTTT. The full variable domain, completed using reference TRBV5-1 and TRBJ1-1, is KAGVTQTPRYLIKTRGQQVTLSCSPISGHRSVSWYQQTPGQGLQFLFEYFSETQRNKGNFPGRFSGRQFSNSRSEMNVSTLELGDSALYLCASSMGQMNTEAFFGQGTRLTVV.

This chain joins TRBV7-3 and TRBJ2-7, with 11 bases matching TRBD2. CDR3 length: 16 residues. The germline gives CDR1 SGHTA, CDR2 FQGTGA. The junction had 9 bases not matched to a gene; V was cut back by 5 bases and J by 3 bases. CDR3 sequence reads: CASSPGPTSGSYEQYF. CDR3 DNA: TGTGCCAGCAGCCCGGGACCCACTAGCGGGAGCTACGAGCAGTACTTC.

This sequence joins TRBV28 and TRBJ2-7; 8 bases are a match to TRBD2. CDR3 length: 15 residues. Germline V gives CDR1 MDHEN, CDR2 SYDVKM. V was clipped by 6 bases and J by 4 bases; unmatched bases: 11. CDR3 protein: CASRSSPGGIYEQYF. CDR3 coding DNA: TGTGCCAGCAGGTCTAGCCCGGGAGGGATATACGAGCAGTACTTC.